The sequence of this T cell receptor beta chain was determined in a study of OX40 agonist ivuxolimab in advanced cancers. The CDR3 loop spans 12 amino acids. The V segment lost 7 bases and the J segment 8 bases; nucleotides outside the gene matches: 5. The germline V gene has CDR1 SQVTM and CDR2 ANQGSEA. Exclusion applied to patients with autoimmune disease history or systemic immunosuppression. Profiling relied on immunoSEQ multiplex PCR, and the TCRdb table lists in-frame clones only, not all of them. The table lists approximately 52,000 clones, 90% to 95% of them singletons, with 12% in the top ten.

This TCR was sampled from an adult with an advanced solid tumor such as melanoma, head and neck, liver or kidney cancer. The chain joins TRBV29-1 to TRBJ2-4, with 10 bases matching TRBD1. Sequenced material: CD4+ or CD8+ T cells sorted from blood, taken in a trial of the OX40 agonist ivuxolimab. Here the CDR3 reads CSGGTGEDIQYF. CDR3 nucleotides: TGCAGCGGAGGGACAGGGGAGGACATTCAGTACTTC.